This TCR beta chain was sequenced in a study of T cell repertoires in cytomegalovirus infection (dated by TCRdb to the late 2010s). Concerning the study at large: Alongside well-studied HLA-B-restricted epitopes, the peptide stimulations were aimed at recently identified HLA-C-restricted CMV epitopes, whose presentation resists viral immunomodulation. The HLA type of each donor mattered for the analysis, because public TCR beta signatures pointed to carriage of CMV infection along with the matching HLA type.

Relative to germline, V is 5 bases shorter and J is 5 bases shorter, with 9 bases between their ends. From the germline V gene, CDR1 is SGHTA and CDR2 is FQGNSA. The CDR3 contains 13 residues, cysteine and phenylalanine counted. Of all the DNA, just the CDR3 is kept, 39 bases in frame from base 1. The intended sense of this specimen's treatment or condition label: in vitro stimulation with specific CMV peptide epitopes to enrich CMV-specific T cells. This clonotype was found a few times. The target of this receptor is not known. Per-base qualities were not stored, and no clone one base away is much larger. Reads for this sample came from an Illumina HiSeq 1500. Using fastp at Q25 and MiXCR, TCRdb reprocessed the public reads and kept productive beta chains. Each entry is one CDR3 protein sequence, shown with its most common DNA and genes. The sample table records some 560,000 distinct CDR3 sequences; over 35% of these occur just once. 48% of the sample is taken by the ten largest.

Beyond this particular receptor, the publication reports: The ex vivo response was dominated by HLA-C-restricted CMV-specific TCR beta clonotypes, which also provided the single most frequent clonotype in two of eight donors. Carriers of CMV infection plus the relevant HLA type were discriminated by the cumulative frequency of public TCR beta family members in the study cohort and in an independent roughly 340-donor cohort.

The TCR comes from a human donor in good health (CMV status not recorded). Some clones in this sample may be carry-over from other donors' samples. Sequenced material: cultured PBMCs, taken from culture after CMV antigen stimulation. The chain couples TRBV7-2 to TRBJ2-2; the D gene assignment is ambiguous. The CDR3 has the sequence CASSQGRTGELFF. The DNA sequence is given as TGTGCCAGCAGCCAAGGAAGGACCGGGGAGCTGTTTTTT.